The 9 T cell receptor beta chains in this list originate from one sample, sequenced in a study of blood T cells in healthy people across ages. Sample-barcoded 5' priming and a J-beta primer mix drove a second PCR of about 6 to 12 cycles. In TCRdb, the 5' RACE reads were re-called with MiXCR into one record per CDR3 protein. The data contain approximately 690,000 distinct CDR3 sequences, about 54% of them singletons. Sample: blood. The receptors were gathered from a man aged 60 to 75 in good health.

This clonotype was observed a few times. Relative to the germline gene, one junction end is altered; a read error may explain this. J is TRBJ2-3 and V is TRBV5-1; unclear D gene. Germline CDR1 and CDR2: SGHRS and YFSETQ. The CDR3 sequence is 14 residues long. The CDR3 coding sequence is TGTGCCAGCAGTTTAGACGTGGGCACAGATACGCAGTATTTT. Translated: CASSLDVGTDTQYF.

This clonotype was seen once. The chain couples TRBV3-1 to TRBJ1-6; 10 bases are shared with TRBD1. Trimming removed 8 bases from V and 9 bases from J; junction bases left unmatched: 10. CDR3 length equals 15 residues. Germline CDR1 and CDR2: LGHDT and YNNKEL (reference sequence). Here the CDR3 DNA reads TGTGCCAGCGGCGTATCGGGACAGGGGAGTTCACCCCTCCACTTT. It codes for CASGVSGQGSSPLHF.

The chain combines TRBV3-1 with TRBJ2-3; 8 positions agree with TRBD1. Germline values: CDR1 LGHDT, CDR2 YNNKEL (reference sequence). The CDR3 consists of 16 residues. The V gene end was trimmed by 4 bases and the J gene end by 0 bases; junction bases not matched to a gene: 6. CDR3 in DNA: TGTGCCAGCAGCCCCCAGGGGGCGAGTAGCACAGATACGCAGTATTTT. This gives the protein CASSPQGASSTDTQYF.

This clonotype was detected many times. The chain combines TRBV5-1 with TRBJ2-5, with TRBD1 as a possible D gene (5 bases). Germline CDR1 is SGHRS and CDR2 is YFSETQ. The CDR3 is 14 residues long. V was pared by 0 bases and J by 5 bases, with 11 bases between. This chain's CDR3 is CASSLVPGSETQYF. CDR3 nucleotide sequence: TGCGCCAGCAGCTTGGTCCCAGGGTCGGAGACCCAGTACTTC.

The chain employs TRBV27 and TRBJ2-4, with D possibly being TRBD1 (5 bases). Trimming stripped 7 bases from V and 13 bases from J, with 20 bases between. CDR3 size: 13 residues. Germline CDR1 reads MNHEY; CDR2 reads SMNVEV (reference sequence). CDR3 protein: CASTTRQTNEQYF. CDR3 in DNA: TGTGCCAGCACTACTCGACAGACCAATGAGCAGTACTTC.

This clonotype was seen a handful of times. The rearrangement joins TRBV7-2 to TRBJ2-1; 11 positions agree with TRBD2. The length of the CDR3 is 17 residues. CDR1 and CDR2 from the germline V gene are SGHTA and FQGNSA. V trimming: 5 bases; J trimming: 5 bases; junction bases outside the gene matches: 11. CDR3 sequence reads: CASSHPAGTSGHNEQFF. CDR3 in DNA: TGTGCCAGCAGCCATCCCGCCGGGACTAGCGGACACAATGAGCAGTTCTTC.

This rearrangement joins TRBV6-5 to TRBJ2-3, with a possible D match to TRBD1 (5 bases). CDR3 length equals 15 residues. The V end lost 6 bases, the J end lost 5 bases, and 18 bases lay between the germline ends. From germline, CDR1 is MNHEY and CDR2 SVGAGI. The CDR3 bases are TGTGCCAGCAGAAGGGGCGGCCCGACGGAAGATACGCAGTATTTT. This codes for CASRRGGPTEDTQYF.

This rearrangement joins TRBV5-4 to TRBJ2-1, with TRBD1 matching 7 bases. This CDR3 is built from 16 residues. From germline, CDR1 is SGHNT and CDR2 YYREEE (reference sequence). J was trimmed by 4 bases and V by 0 bases; bases with no gene match: 7. In nucleotides, the CDR3 is TGTGCCAGCAGCTTGGGGACAGGAAGGCTTTACAATGAGCAGTTCTTC. Its protein is CASSLGTGRLYNEQFF.

This sequence joins TRBV6-1 and TRBJ1-4; TRBD1 matches 7 bases. From germline, CDR1 is MNHNS and CDR2 SASEGT. Losses at the gene ends were 5 bases for V and 11 bases for J; bases not matched to a gene: 17. CDR3 length: 16 residues. As DNA, the CDR3 is TGTGCCAGCAGTCCTACCCTGCAGACAGGGACTTTGAAACTGTTTTTT. It encodes CASSPTLQTGTLKLFF.